This T cell receptor beta chain was identified during a study of blood T cell repertoires in COVID-19. Study as a whole: Samples of COVID-19 (acute and convalescent) were obtained from the United States, Italy and Spain.

Recovered status applied to Cohort 3 donors who had two consecutive negative PCRs. It also applied to those with clearance or with symptom resolution. The assay was immunoSEQ multiplex PCR, and TCRdb's table has in-frame clones only and misses some. The table records fewer than 300,000 clones, around 90% of them present only once. J gave up 1 base and V 1 base, and 7 bases lay outside the gene matches. The CDR3 extends over 17 amino acids. Germline values: CDR1 SGHDT, CDR2 YYEEEE. The clonotype comes from a woman aged 25 to 39 who had recovered from COVID-19. The V and J genes are TRBV5-6 and TRBJ2-7; 11 nucleotides match TRBD1. Specimen: PBMCs or T cells enriched from blood (not recorded which). CDR3 protein: CASSLTPGQGASYEQYF. CDR3 DNA sequence: TGTGCCAGCAGCTTGACACCAGGACAGGGGGCATCCTACGAGCAGTACTTC.